Following are 12 T cell receptor beta chains from one sample sequenced in a study of CD8+ T cells in alopecia areata. The treatment: oral pan-JAK inhibitor, 5-10 mg twice daily. Reverse transcribed after extraction, RNA yielded cDNA as the sequencing template. Some clones are missing from TCRdb's copy, which holds only in-frame ones; the method was immunoSEQ multiplex PCR. Here the sample spans around 200,000 clones, under 70% being singletons. Here the sequenced sample was CD4+ T cells sorted from blood, taken at week 4, from a patient treated with tofacitinib. The receptors shown here come from a human donor with alopecia areata.

In its sample, this clone was seen a few times. The V and J genes are TRBV11-2 and TRBJ2-3, with D uncertain. CDR3 length equals 14 residues. Germline V gene data show CDR1 as SGHAT and CDR2 as FQNNGV. Deletions cut 5 bases from V and 6 bases from J, with 15 bases between. In DNA form, the CDR3 reads TGTGCCAGCAGCCCCCCATACGCCGGGGATACGCAGTATTTT. This encodes CASSPPYAGDTQYF.

The V gene is TRBV7-2, the J gene TRBJ2-7, with TRBD2 as a possible D gene (6 bases). There are 14 residues in the CDR3. V was cut by 0 bases and J by 3 bases, with 9 bases left in between. CDR1 SGHTA and CDR2 FQGNSA come from the germline V gene. The CDR3 nucleotides are TGTGCCAGCAGCTTAGCTAGCGGACTCTACGAGCAGTACTTC. It yields the protein CASSLASGLYEQYF. The entire variable domain, with the rest obtained from reference TRBV7-2 and TRBJ2-7, is as follows: GAGVSQSPSNKVTEKGKDVELRCDPISGHTALYWYRQSLGQGLEFLIYFQGNSAPDKSGLPSDRFSAERTGGSVSTLTIQRTQQEDSAVYLCASSLASGLYEQYFGPGTRLTVT.

This clone was detected only once. This rearrangement joins TRBV30 to TRBJ2-3; no definite D call. The V and J ends lost 4 bases and 6 bases respectively, with 11 bases between them. This CDR3 is built from 12 residues. Germline CDR1 reads GTSNPN; CDR2 reads SVGIG (reference sequence). The CDR3 nucleotides read TGTGCCTGGAATAGGGCCTGGGATACGCAGTATTTT. Residues: CAWNRAWDTQYF.

The gene calls are TRBV4-3 and TRBJ1-2, with 12 bases lining up with TRBD1. CDR3 length: 16 amino acids. The germline V gene encodes CDR1 LGHNA and CDR2 YSLEER. Germline trimming cut 0 bases from V and 4 bases from J; bases unmatched to any gene: 3. This CDR3 is CASSQDGDRGLYGYTF. In nucleotides, the CDR3 is TGCGCCAGCAGCCAAGATGGGGACAGGGGGCTCTATGGCTACACCTTC.

This chain links TRBV29-1 with TRBJ2-7; TRBD1 matches 7 bases. V was pared by 2 bases and J by 6 bases, with 4 bases of the junction left unmatched. Looked up from germline, CDR1 is SQVTM and CDR2 is ANQGSEA. This CDR3 has 12 residues. CDR3 DNA sequence: TGCAGCGTTGAACCCCGGACAGGCGAGCAGTACTTC. Residues: CSVEPRTGEQYF.

The CDR3: CASSQDVGGEYTF. CDR3 sequence (DNA): TGCGCCAGCAGCCAAGATGTAGGTGGGGAATACACCTTC. The chain links TRBV4-3 to TRBJ1-2; D remains unclear. CDR1 is LGHNA, CDR2 YSLEER, per germline. The CDR3 has 13 amino acids. V lost 0 bases and J 11 bases, leaving 13 bases between the germline ends.

The DNA of the CDR3 is TGTGCCAGCAGCTCAGGGACAGTCTCCTACGAGCAGTACTTC. Protein sequence: CASSSGTVSYEQYF. This sequence joins TRBV5-4 and TRBJ2-7, with 7 bases that match TRBD1. V shed 3 bases, J shed 0 bases, and the junction held 3 bases outside the gene matches. Germline-derived CDR1 and CDR2 are SGHNT and YYREEE (reference sequence). The CDR3 runs to 14 residues.

The DNA of the CDR3 is TGTGCCAGCAGCATCCAGGTCGAGGAGACCCAGTACTTC. This encodes CASSIQVEETQYF. The rearrangement links TRBV7-2 to TRBJ2-5, with no clear D. The CDR3 spans 13 residues. CDR1 is SGHTA and CDR2 is FQGNSA in the germline V gene. V lost 5 bases to trimming and J lost 5 bases, with 12 bases between them.

The chain links TRBV7-8 to TRBJ2-2, with 7 bases aligning to TRBD1. The CDR3 is 15 amino acids. V lost 0 bases to trimming and J lost 7 bases; unmatched junction nucleotides: 5. The germline V gene encodes CDR1 SGHVS and CDR2 FQNEAQ. The CDR3 sequence is CASSLATGYGGELFF. As DNA, the CDR3 is TGTGCCAGCAGCTTAGCGACAGGGTACGGCGGGGAGCTGTTTTTT.

The chain employs TRBV29-1 and TRBJ2-5, with 7 nucleotides matching TRBD2. V lost 7 bases to trimming and J lost 7 bases; unmatched junction nucleotides: 6. In germline, CDR1 is SQVTM, CDR2 ANQGSEA. The CDR3 totals 11 residues. CDR3 sequence reads: CSAGEGTTQYF. Here the CDR3 DNA reads TGCAGCGCCGGGGAGGGAACGACCCAGTACTTC.

This chain joins TRBV7-2 and TRBJ1-5, with D perhaps matching TRBD1 (6 bases). The CDR3 sequence is 14 residues long. Germline CDR1 is SGHTA and CDR2 is FQGNSA. The V and J ends lost 1 base and 4 bases respectively, with 8 bases between them. CDR3 loop: CASSLEGGNQPQHF. CDR3 nucleotides: TGTGCCAGCAGCTTAGAGGGGGGGAATCAGCCCCAGCATTTT. Full variable domain (rest looked up from reference TRBV7-2 and TRBJ1-5): GAGVSQSPSNKVTEKGKDVELRCDPISGHTALYWYRQSLGQGLEFLIYFQGNSAPDKSGLPSDRFSAERTGGSVSTLTIQRTQQEDSAVYLCASSLEGGNQPQHFGDGTRLSIL.

The chain couples TRBV28 to TRBJ1-5; D gene uncertain. This CDR3 has 11 amino acids. V was pared by 4 bases and J by 7 bases, with 5 bases between. Germline V gives CDR1 MDHEN, CDR2 SYDVKM. The CDR3 region is CASSSGQPQHF. The CDR3 DNA sequence: TGTGCCAGCAGTTCAGGACAGCCCCAGCATTTT.